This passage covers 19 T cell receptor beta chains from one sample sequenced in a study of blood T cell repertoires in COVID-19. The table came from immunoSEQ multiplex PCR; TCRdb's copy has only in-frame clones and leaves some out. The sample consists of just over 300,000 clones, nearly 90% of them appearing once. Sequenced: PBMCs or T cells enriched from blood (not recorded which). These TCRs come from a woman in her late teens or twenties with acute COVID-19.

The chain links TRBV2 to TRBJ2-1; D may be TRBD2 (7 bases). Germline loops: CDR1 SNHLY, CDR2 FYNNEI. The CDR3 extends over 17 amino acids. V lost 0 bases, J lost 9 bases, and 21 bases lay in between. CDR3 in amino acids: CASSEARGGLRPGEQFF. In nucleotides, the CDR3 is TGTGCCAGCAGTGAAGCCCGAGGGGGACTAAGACCGGGTGAGCAGTTCTTC.

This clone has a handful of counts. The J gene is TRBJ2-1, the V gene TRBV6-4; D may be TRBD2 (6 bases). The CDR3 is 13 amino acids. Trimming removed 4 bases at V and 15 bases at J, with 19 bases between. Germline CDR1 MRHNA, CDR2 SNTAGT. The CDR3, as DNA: TGTGCCAGCAGTGGGAGGGACTCGGCTGAACTGTTCTTC. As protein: CASSGRDSAELFF.

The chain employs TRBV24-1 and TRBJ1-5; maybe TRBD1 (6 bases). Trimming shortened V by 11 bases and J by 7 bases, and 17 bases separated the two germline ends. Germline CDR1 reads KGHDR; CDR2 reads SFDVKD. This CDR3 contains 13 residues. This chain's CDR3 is CAKKGGAGQPQHF. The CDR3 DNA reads TGTGCCAAAAAAGGGGGGGCCGGGCAGCCCCAGCATTTT.

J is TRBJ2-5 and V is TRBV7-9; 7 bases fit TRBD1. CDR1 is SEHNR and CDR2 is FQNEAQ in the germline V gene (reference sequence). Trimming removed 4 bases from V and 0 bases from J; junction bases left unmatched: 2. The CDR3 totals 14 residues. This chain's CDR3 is CASSSTGYQETQYF. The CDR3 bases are TGTGCCAGCAGCTCGACAGGGTACCAAGAGACCCAGTACTTC.

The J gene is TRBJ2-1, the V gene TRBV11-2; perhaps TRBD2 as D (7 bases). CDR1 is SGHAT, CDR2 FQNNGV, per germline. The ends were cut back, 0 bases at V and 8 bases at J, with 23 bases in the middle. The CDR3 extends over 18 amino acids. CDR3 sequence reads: CASSLEGGRREAFDEQFF. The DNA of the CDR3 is TGTGCCAGCAGCTTAGAGGGGGGGCGCAGGGAGGCTTTCGATGAGCAGTTCTTC.

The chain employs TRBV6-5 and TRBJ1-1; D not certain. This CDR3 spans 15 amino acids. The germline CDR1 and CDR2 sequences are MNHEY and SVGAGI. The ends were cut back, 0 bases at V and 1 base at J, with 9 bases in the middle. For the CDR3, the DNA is TGTGCCAGCAGTTACTCGGGTCAGGAGAACACTGAAGCTTTCTTT. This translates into CASSYSGQENTEAFF.

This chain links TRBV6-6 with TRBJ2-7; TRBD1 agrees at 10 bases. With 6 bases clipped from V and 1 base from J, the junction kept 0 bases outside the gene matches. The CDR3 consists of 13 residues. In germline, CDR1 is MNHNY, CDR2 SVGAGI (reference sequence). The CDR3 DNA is TGTGCCAGCAGGGGACAGGGGTCCTACGAGCAGTACTTC. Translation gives CASRGQGSYEQYF.

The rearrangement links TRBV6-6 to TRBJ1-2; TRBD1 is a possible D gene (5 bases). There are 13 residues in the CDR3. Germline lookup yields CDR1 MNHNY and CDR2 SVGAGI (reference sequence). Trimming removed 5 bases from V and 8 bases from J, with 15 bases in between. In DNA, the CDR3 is TGTGCCAGCAGTCTTGGGGCATTAAGCGGCTACACCTTC. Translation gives CASSLGALSGYTF.

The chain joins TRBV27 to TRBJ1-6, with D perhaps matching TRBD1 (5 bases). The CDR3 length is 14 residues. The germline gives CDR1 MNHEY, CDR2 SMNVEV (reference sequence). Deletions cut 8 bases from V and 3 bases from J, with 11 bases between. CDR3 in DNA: TGTGCCAGCTGTCAGGGCCTCTATAATTCACCCCTCCACTTT. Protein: CASCQGLYNSPLHF.

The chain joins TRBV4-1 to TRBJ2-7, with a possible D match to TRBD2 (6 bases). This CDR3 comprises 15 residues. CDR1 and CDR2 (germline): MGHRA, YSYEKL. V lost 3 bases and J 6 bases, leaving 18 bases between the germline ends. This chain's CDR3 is CASSQQAEGWAEQYF. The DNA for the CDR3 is TGCGCCAGCAGCCAGCAGGCGGAGGGATGGGCCGAGCAGTACTTC.

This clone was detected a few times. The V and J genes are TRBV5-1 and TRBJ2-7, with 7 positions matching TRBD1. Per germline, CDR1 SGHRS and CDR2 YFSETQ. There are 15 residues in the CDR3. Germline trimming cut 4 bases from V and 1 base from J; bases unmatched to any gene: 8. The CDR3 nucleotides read TGCGCCAGCAGCACAGGACAGGACAGTTCCTACGAGCAGTACTTC. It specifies CASSTGQDSSYEQYF.

CDR3 DNA sequence: TGTGCCATCAGTGAAACAGACAGCTACGAGCAGTACTTC. Protein sequence: CAISETDSYEQYF. J is TRBJ2-7 and V is TRBV10-3; a weak D match, TRBD1 (5 bases). V lost 3 bases and J 3 bases, leaving 9 bases between the germline ends. Germline V gives CDR1 ENHRY, CDR2 SYGVKD. CDR3 length: 13 residues.

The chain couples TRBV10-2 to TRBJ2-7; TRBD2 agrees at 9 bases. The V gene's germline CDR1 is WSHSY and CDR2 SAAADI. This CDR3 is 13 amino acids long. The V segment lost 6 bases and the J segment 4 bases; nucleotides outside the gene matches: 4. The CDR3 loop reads CASSRLAGYEQYF. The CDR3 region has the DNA TGCGCCAGCAGCCGCCTAGCGGGATACGAGCAGTACTTC.

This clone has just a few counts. CDR3 sequence (DNA): TGTGCCAGCAGTAAGACAGGAGAAGCTTTCTTT. This sequence encodes CASSKTGEAFF. The chain couples TRBV6-5 to TRBJ1-1, with D maybe TRBD1 (6 bases). Germline V CDR1 and CDR2: MNHEY, SVGAGI. The CDR3 is 11 amino acids. Between the trimmed V and J ends, which lost 5 bases and 8 bases, there was a span of 9 bases.

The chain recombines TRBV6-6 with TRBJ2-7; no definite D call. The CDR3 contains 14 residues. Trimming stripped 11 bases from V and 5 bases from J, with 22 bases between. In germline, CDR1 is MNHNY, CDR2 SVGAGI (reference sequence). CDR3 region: CAATPYASPNEQYF. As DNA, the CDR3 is TGTGCCGCAACCCCCTACGCTAGTCCGAACGAGCAGTACTTC.

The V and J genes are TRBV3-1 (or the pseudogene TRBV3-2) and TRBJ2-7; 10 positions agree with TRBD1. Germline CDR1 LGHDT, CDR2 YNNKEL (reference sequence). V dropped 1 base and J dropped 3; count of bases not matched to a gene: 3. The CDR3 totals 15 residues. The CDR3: CASSQAGDRGYEQYF. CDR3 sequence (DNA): TGTGCCAGCAGCCAAGCGGGGGACAGGGGCTACGAGCAGTACTTC.

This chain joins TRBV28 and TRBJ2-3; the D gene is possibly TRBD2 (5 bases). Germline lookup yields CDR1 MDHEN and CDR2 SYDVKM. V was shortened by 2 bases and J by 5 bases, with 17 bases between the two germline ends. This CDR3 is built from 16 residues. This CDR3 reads CASSLGSGRVGDTQYF. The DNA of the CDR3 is TGTGCCAGCAGTTTAGGGAGCGGCCGAGTTGGAGATACGCAGTATTTT.

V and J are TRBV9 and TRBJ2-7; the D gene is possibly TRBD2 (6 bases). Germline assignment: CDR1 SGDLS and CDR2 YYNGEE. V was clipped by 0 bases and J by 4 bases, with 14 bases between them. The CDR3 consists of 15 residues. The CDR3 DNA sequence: TGTGCCAGCAGCGTAGGCCCGGGAGTGGCTTACGAGCAGTACTTC. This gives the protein CASSVGPGVAYEQYF.

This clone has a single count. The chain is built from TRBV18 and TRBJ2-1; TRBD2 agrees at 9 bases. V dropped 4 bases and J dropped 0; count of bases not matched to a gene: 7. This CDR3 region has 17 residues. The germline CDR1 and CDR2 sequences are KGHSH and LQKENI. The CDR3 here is CASSLDSGSNSYNEQFF. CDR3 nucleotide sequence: TGTGCCAGCTCACTTGATAGCGGGAGCAACTCCTACAATGAGCAGTTCTTC.